This section outlines one T cell receptor (beta chain) sequence together with its context. This clonotype was counted between two and nine times. No cognate antigen has been identified for it. The record has no base qualities; no much larger clone is one base away. The TCR beta CDR3 regions were amplified from RNA transcripts. The TCR CDR3 was subjected to a first round of RT-PCR using the HTBI primer set and the Qiagen OneStep RT-PCR kit. Libraries were constructed in a second round of multiplex PCR, after which size selection and purification were carried out. The libraries were sequenced on an Illumina HiSeq2000 using paired-end 100 bp reads. In the original analysis: Raw data were processed with SOAPnuke, discarding reads with adapters, uncalled bases, mean Phred below 15, or no exact constant-primer or identifier match. High-quality paired reads were merged with COPE v1.2.5, and unique nucleotide sequences were defined as clonotypes. MiTCR v1.1 was used to align the clonotypes against IMGT TRBV, TRBD and TRBJ reference segments. The analysis included only V-J combinations with a frequency above 0.0001, which together covered 99.2% of the repertoires. The TCS score was defined as F50 (clonal expansion) divided by E x V (chaos), with BLOSUM62-based TCRdist calculated between CDR3 peptides within each V-J. Welch's t-statistics and random forest reduced around 510 V-J features to fewer than 15, which were used in a naive Bayes classifier (R e1071). TCRdb trimmed the raw reads at Q25, called clones with MiXCR and kept productive beta chains. Under each unique CDR3 protein, matching rows form one entry showing the most common genes and DNA. The V and J calls and clone size come from TCRdb's table, not from the authors' own analysis. The sample records some 400,000 distinct CDR3 sequences, roughly 14% of which are singletons. The ten most abundant clones make up 11% of the sample.

This specimen comes from a study of T cells in Graves' hyperthyroidism and ophthalmopathy (dated by TCRdb to the late 2010s). For context, the study as a whole: Peripheral blood was collected at initial diagnosis, before any treatment. To identify TCR V-J signatures that set the groups apart, the researchers used a discovery cohort of 100 patients, made up of fewer than 50 with Graves' ophthalmopathy and 55 to 65 with stable Graves' hyperthyroidism. Prospective prediction of ophthalmopathy was tested in an independent validation cohort of 18 to 20 hyperthyroidism patients and 17 patients who later progressed to ophthalmopathy. For training and testing, the 100 or so patients in the discovery cohort were randomly divided in a 7:3 ratio. In addition, the study compared T-cell repertoires in thyroid tissue and in blood from about 6 Graves' hyperthyroidism patients. After sampling, hyperthyroidism patients received methimazole starting at 30 mg daily, and ophthalmopathy patients received high-dose intravenous methylprednisolone. The paper reports TCR Vbeta CDR3 sequencing of 135 peripheral blood samples: around 45 ophthalmopathy, approximately 74 hyperthyroidism and some 17 progressor patients. Results and caveats for the whole study, not just this receptor: In validation, progression to ophthalmopathy was predicted by the model with 70.59% sensitivity and around 76% specificity, a median of around 5.9 months before onset. A model built on a 13 V-J signature distinguished ophthalmopathy from stable hyperthyroidism, reaching roughly 88% sensitivity and 81.08% specificity in cross-validation and 80%/75% in testing. Sample size was not statistically predetermined, and investigators were not blinded to group allocation. Most expanded thyroid clonotypes (frequency above 0.001) were also detected in blood, a finding suggesting that blood repertoires may reflect thyroid immune responses.

Stable Graves' hyperthyroidism was defined as no progression to ophthalmopathy during 18 months of follow-up. Hyperthyroidism patients were aged 18 to 65 years and newly diagnosed, with disease duration of less than 2 months. Exclusion was applied to patients with uncontrolled infections, other autoimmune diseases, pregnancy or lactation. Clinical symptoms, serum thyroxine and TRAb, thyroid ultrasound, and orbital computed tomography formed the basis for the diagnoses. PBMCs were separated from roughly 9.3 ml of fresh peripheral blood using Ficoll-Paque density gradient centrifugation. Trizol reagent was used to extract total RNA, and RNA quality was then checked on an Agilent 2100 Bioanalyzer. The TCR sequence derives from a woman aged 55-70 years with Graves' hyperthyroidism. Specimen: blood.

The base sequence is TGTGCCAGCAGCGTAGAGCAGCGAGTAGGGAATGAGCAGTTCTTC. It translates to CASSVEQRVGNEQFF. The rearranged chain carries TRBV9 and TRBJ2-1, with no D gene named confidently. Measured from the cysteine to the phenylalanine, the CDR3 is 15 residues long. CDR3 DNA is the only sequence kept; it has 45 bases, read in frame from the first base. Trimming at the junction amounts to 0 bases on V and 7 bases on J, and the germline ends lie 14 bases apart. CDR1 and CDR2, per the germline V gene, are SGDLS and YYNGEE.